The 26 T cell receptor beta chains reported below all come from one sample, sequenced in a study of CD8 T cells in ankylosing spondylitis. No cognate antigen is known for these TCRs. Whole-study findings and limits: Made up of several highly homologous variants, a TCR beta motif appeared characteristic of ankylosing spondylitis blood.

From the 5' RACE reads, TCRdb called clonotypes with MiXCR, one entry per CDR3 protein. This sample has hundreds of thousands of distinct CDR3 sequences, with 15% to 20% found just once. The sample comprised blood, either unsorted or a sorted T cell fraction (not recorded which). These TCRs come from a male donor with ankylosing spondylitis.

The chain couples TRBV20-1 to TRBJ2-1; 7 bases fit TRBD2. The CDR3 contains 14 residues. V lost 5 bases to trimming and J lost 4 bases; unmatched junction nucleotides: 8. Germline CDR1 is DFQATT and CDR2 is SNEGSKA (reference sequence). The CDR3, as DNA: TGCAGTGCTCAACTAGCGAACTCTTACAATGAGCAGTTCTTC. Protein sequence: CSAQLANSYNEQFF.

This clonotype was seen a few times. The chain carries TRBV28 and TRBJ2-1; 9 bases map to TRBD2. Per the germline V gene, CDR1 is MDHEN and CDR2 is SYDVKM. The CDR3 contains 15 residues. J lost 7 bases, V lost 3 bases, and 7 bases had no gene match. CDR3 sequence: CASSFRGAGGNEQFF. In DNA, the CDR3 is TGTGCCAGCAGTTTTCGAGGGGCGGGAGGGAATGAGCAGTTCTTC.

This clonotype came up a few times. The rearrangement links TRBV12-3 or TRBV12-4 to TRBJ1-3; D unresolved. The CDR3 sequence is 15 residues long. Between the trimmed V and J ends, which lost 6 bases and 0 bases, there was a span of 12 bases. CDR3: CASRWALLSGNTIYF. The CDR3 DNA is TGTGCCAGCAGGTGGGCCCTCCTCTCTGGAAACACCATATATTTT.

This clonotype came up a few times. CDR3 nucleotides: TGTGCCAGCAGTTCGGAATCAAACTACGAGCAGTACTTC. Amino acids: CASSSESNYEQYF. The chain links TRBV28 to TRBJ2-7; D not resolved. V was shortened by 4 bases and J by 3 bases, with 10 bases between the two germline ends. Germline CDR1 and CDR2: MDHEN and SYDVKM. The CDR3 has 13 amino acids.

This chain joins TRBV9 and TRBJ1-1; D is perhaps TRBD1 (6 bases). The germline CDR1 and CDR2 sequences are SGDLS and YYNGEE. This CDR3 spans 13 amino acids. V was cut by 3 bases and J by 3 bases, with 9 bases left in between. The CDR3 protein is CASSASGDTEAFF. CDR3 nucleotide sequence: TGTGCCAGCAGCGCTTCAGGGGACACTGAAGCTTTCTTT.

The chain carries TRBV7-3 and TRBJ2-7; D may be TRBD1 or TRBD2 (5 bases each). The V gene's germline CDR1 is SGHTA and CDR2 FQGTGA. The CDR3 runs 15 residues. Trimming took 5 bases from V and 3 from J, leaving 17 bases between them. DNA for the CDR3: TGTGCCAGCAGCCTTGTTGGGGGAGCTTTCTACGAGCAGTACTTC. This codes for CASSLVGGAFYEQYF.

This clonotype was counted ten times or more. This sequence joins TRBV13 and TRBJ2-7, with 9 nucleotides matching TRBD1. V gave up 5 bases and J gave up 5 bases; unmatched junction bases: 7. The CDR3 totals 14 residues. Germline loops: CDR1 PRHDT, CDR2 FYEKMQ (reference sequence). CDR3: CASSPGQGMNEQYF. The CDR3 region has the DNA TGTGCCAGCAGCCCAGGACAGGGGATGAACGAGCAGTACTTC.

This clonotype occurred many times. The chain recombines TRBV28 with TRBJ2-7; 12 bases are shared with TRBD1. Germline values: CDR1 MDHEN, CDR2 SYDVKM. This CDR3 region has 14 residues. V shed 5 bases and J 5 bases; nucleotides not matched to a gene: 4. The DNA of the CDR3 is TGTGCCAGCAGTCTAGGGACAGGGGGCGACGAGCAGTACTTC. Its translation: CASSLGTGGDEQYF.

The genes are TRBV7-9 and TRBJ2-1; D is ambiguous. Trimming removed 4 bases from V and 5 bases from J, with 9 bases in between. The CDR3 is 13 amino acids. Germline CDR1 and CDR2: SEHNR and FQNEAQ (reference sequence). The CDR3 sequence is CASSYYPNNEQFF. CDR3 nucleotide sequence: TGTGCCAGCAGCTATTACCCCAACAATGAGCAGTTCTTC.

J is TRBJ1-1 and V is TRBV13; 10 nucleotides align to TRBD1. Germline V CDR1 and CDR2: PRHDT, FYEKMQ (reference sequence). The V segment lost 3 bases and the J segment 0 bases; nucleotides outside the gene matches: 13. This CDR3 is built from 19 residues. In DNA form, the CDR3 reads TGTGCCAGCAGCTTGGGATTCCTCACCGGGACAGGGGTGAACACTGAAGCTTTCTTT. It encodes CASSLGFLTGTGVNTEAFF. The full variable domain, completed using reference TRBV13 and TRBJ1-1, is AAGVIQSPRHLIKEKRETATLKCYPIPRHDTVYWYQQGPGQDPQFLISFYEKMQSDKGSIPDRFSAQQFSDYHSELNMSSLELGDSALYFCASSLGFLTGTGVNTEAFFGQGTRLTVV.

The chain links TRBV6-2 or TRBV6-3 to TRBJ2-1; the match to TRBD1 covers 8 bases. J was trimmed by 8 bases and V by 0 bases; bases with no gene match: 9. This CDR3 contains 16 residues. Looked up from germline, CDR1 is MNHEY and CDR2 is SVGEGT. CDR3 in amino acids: CASSYSGRGLIDEQFF. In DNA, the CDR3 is TGTGCCAGCAGTTACTCTGGCAGGGGGCTGATTGATGAGCAGTTCTTC.

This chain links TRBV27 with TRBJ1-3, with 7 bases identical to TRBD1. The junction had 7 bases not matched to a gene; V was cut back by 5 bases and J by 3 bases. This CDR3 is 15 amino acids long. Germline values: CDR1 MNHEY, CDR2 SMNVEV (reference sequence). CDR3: CASSPEGAGGNTIYF. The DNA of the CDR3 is TGTGCCAGCAGTCCCGAGGGGGCCGGTGGAAACACCATATATTTT.

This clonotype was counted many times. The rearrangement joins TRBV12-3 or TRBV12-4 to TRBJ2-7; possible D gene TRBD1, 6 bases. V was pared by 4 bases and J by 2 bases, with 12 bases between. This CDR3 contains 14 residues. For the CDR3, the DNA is TGTGCCAGCAGTTACCGGGACAAACCCTACGAGCAGTACTTC. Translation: CASSYRDKPYEQYF.

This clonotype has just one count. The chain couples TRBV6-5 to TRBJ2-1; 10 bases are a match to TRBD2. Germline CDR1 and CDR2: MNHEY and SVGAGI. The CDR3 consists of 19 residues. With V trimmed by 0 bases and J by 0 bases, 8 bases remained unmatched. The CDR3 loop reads CASSYSRSSGGFSYNEQFF. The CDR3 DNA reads TGTGCCAGCAGTTACTCGCGATCTAGCGGGGGCTTCTCCTACAATGAGCAGTTCTTC.

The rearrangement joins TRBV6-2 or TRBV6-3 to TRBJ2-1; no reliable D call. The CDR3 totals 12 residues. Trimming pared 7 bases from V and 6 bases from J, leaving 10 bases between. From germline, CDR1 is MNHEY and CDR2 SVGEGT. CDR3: CASTETPNEQFF. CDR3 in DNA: TGTGCCAGCACCGAGACCCCCAATGAGCAGTTCTTC.

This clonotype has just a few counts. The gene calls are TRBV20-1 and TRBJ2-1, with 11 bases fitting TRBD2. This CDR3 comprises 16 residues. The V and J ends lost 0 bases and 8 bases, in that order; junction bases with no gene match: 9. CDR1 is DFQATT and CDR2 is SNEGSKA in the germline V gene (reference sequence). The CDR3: CSARELAGVRIDEQFF. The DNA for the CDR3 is TGCAGTGCTAGAGAACTAGCGGGAGTAAGAATAGATGAGCAGTTCTTC.

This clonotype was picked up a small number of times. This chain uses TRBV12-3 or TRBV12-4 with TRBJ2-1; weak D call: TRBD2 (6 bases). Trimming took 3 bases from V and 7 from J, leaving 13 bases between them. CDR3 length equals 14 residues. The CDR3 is CASSFGTPGNEQFF. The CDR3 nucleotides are TGTGCCAGCAGTTTCGGGACTCCTGGGAATGAGCAGTTCTTC.

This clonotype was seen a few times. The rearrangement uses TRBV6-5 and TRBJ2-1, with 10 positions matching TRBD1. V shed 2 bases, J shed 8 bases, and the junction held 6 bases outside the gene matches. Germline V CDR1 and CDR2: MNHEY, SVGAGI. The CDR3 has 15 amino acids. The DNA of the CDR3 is TGTGCCAGCAGTTACGCAGGACAGGGGGGCGATGAGCAGTTCTTC. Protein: CASSYAGQGGDEQFF.

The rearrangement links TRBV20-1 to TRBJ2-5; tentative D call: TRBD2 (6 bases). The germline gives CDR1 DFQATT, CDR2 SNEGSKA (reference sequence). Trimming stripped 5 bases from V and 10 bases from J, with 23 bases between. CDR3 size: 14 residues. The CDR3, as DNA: TGCAGTGCTGACTCCGGCCCGACCCCCGGGGGCCAGTACTTC. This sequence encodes CSADSGPTPGGQYF.

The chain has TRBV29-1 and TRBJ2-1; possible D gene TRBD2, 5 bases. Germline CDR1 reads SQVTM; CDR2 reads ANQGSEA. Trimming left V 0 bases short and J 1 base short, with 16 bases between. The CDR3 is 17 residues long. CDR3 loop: CSVEDRGLADSYNEQFF. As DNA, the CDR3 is TGCAGCGTTGAAGATCGTGGCCTAGCTGATTCCTACAATGAGCAGTTCTTC.

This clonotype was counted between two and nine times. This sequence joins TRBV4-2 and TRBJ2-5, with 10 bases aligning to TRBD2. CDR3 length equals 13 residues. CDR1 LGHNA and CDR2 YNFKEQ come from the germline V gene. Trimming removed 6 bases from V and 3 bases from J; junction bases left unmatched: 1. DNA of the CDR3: TGTGCCAGCAGAGCGGGGGGGGAAGAGACCCAGTACTTC. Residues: CASRAGGEETQYF.

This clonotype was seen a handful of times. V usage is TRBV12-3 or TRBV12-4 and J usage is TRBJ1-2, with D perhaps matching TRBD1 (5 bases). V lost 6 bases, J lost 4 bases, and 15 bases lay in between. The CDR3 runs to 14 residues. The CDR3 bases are TGTGCCAGCAGCGCACTAGACAGAATCTATGGCTACACCTTC. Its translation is CASSALDRIYGYTF.

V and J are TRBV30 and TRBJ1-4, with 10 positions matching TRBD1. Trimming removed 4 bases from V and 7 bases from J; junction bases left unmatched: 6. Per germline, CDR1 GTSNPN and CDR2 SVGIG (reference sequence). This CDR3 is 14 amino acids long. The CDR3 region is CAWTWTGGSEKLFF. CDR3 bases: TGTGCCTGGACATGGACAGGGGGTAGTGAAAAACTGTTTTTT.

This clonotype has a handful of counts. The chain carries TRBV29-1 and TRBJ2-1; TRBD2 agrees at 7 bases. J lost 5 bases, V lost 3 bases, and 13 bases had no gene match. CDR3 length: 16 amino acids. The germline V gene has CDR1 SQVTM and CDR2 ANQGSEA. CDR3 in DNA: TGCAGCGTTGAGCCCACTTTGGCGGGGGAGAACAATGAGCAGTTCTTC. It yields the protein CSVEPTLAGENNEQFF.

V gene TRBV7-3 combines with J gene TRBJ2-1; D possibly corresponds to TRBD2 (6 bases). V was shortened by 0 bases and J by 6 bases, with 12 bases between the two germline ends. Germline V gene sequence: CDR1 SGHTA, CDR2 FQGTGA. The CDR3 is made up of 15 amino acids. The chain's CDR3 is CASSLTGGTSNEQFF. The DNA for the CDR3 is TGTGCCAGCAGCTTAACGGGAGGAACGTCCAATGAGCAGTTCTTC.

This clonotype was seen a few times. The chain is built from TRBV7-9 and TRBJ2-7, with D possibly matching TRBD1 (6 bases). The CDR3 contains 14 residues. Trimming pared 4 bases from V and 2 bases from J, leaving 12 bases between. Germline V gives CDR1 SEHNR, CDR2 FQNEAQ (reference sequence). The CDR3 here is CASSSRDTPYEQYF. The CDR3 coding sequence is TGTGCCAGCAGCTCCCGGGACACCCCCTACGAGCAGTACTTC.